This passage covers 27 T cell receptor beta chains from one sample sequenced in a study of blood T cell repertoires in COVID-19. TCRdb's table, derived via immunoSEQ multiplex PCR, lists solely in-frame clones and lacks some. The sample consists of about 82,000 clones, roughly 90% of them appearing once. Sequencing was performed on PBMCs or T cells enriched from blood (not recorded which). The origin of the receptors is a woman aged 50 to 65 with acute COVID-19.

This sequence joins TRBV6-2 or TRBV6-3 and TRBJ1-5; D possibly corresponds to TRBD1 (6 bases). The V gene lost 4 bases and the J gene lost 0 bases, with 13 bases spanning the gap. CDR3 size: 16 residues. Germline lookup yields CDR1 MNHEY and CDR2 SVGEGT. Written as DNA, the CDR3 is TGTGCCAGCAGTTTAACAGGGCTTTTTAGCAATCAGCCCCAGCATTTT. Protein sequence: CASSLTGLFSNQPQHF.

A few counts support this clone. The chain links TRBV30 to TRBJ2-3, with TRBD2 identical over 12 bases. In germline, CDR1 is GTSNPN, CDR2 SVGIG (reference sequence). Trimming cost V 0 bases and J 3 bases; bases outside gene matches: 1. The CDR3 is made up of 15 amino acids. CDR3 nucleotide sequence: TGTGCCTGGAGTGTAACTAGCGGGAGGACAGATACGCAGTATTTT. It is translated as CAWSVTSGRTDTQYF.

J is TRBJ2-5 and V is TRBV7-9, with 11 bases identical to TRBD2. V lost 1 base, J lost 1 base, and 11 bases stayed unmatched. The V gene's germline CDR1 is SEHNR and CDR2 FQNEAQ (reference sequence). The CDR3 consists of 19 residues. The CDR3 nucleotides are TGTGCCAGCAGCTTAGGAGTTTCGGGACTAGCGGCAAGCCAAGAGACCCAGTACTTC. This gives the protein CASSLGVSGLAASQETQYF. Full variable domain (missing parts from reference TRBV7-9 and TRBJ2-5): DTGVSQNPRHKITKRGQNVTFRCDPISEHNRLYWYRQTLGQGPEFLTYFQNEAQLEKSRLLSDRFSAERPKGSFSTLEIQRTEQGDSAMYLCASSLGVSGLAASQETQYFGPGTRLLVL.

The rearrangement links TRBV6-5 to TRBJ1-2; a weak D match, TRBD1 (6 bases). V lost 0 bases to trimming and J lost 4 bases, with 12 bases between them. Germline V gene lookup returns CDR1 MNHEY and CDR2 SVGAGI. This CDR3 region has 15 residues. The CDR3 reads CASSYSRTAIYGYTF. For the CDR3, the DNA is TGTGCCAGCAGTTACTCGAGGACAGCTATCTATGGCTACACCTTC.

This clone has only one observation. CDR3 DNA: TGTGCCACTCGTACAGGGATCTACGAGCAGTACTTC. This codes for CATRTGIYEQYF. The chain carries TRBV24-1 and TRBJ2-7; maybe TRBD1 (6 bases). The germline gives CDR1 KGHDR, CDR2 SFDVKD. Trimming shortened V by 10 bases and J by 3 bases, and 12 bases separated the two germline ends. This CDR3 comprises 12 residues.

This chain joins TRBV25-1 and TRBJ1-1; a possible D gene is TRBD1 (6 bases). This CDR3 region has 15 residues. Germline CDR1 MGHDK, CDR2 SYGVNS. The V end was cut by 4 bases, the J end by 1 base, with 13 bases between. The CDR3 is CASSGLSTGNTEAFF. The CDR3 nucleotides read TGTGCCAGCAGTGGCCTCTCGACAGGGAACACTGAAGCTTTCTTT.

V gene TRBV7-2 combines with J gene TRBJ2-3; the D gene is possibly TRBD2 (5 bases). Trimming took 1 base from V and 4 from J, leaving 18 bases between them. The length of the CDR3 is 17 residues. Germline values: CDR1 SGHTA, CDR2 FQGNSA. The CDR3 sequence is CASSLEVRGSAADTQYF. Here the CDR3 DNA reads TGTGCCAGCAGCTTAGAGGTACGGGGTTCCGCCGCAGATACGCAGTATTTT.

The J gene is TRBJ2-3, the V gene TRBV27, with D possibly matching TRBD1 (6 bases). Germline CDR1 MNHEY, CDR2 SMNVEV (reference sequence). This CDR3 is built from 15 residues. V lost 7 bases and J lost 3, with 17 bases in between. This CDR3 reads CASKPFDRKTDTQYF. The CDR3 region has the DNA TGTGCCAGCAAACCTTTTGACAGGAAGACAGATACGCAGTATTTT.

The chain combines TRBV25-1 with TRBJ2-3; D is uncertain. Trimming shortened V by 2 bases and J by 2 bases, and 2 bases separated the two germline ends. Germline V gene lookup returns CDR1 MGHDK and CDR2 SYGVNS. This CDR3 contains 12 residues. CDR3 bases: TGTGCCAGCAGTGAACACACAGATACGCAGTATTTT. Translating it yields CASSEHTDTQYF.

The chain joins TRBV11-3 to TRBJ1-3, with D hard to call. Germline V gene lookup returns CDR1 SGHNT and CDR2 YENEEA. The CDR3 has 16 residues. V was trimmed by 1 base and J by 0 bases, leaving 10 bases between them. CDR3 loop: CASSLVHPSSGNTIYF. The CDR3 nucleotides are TGTGCCAGCAGCTTAGTCCACCCGAGCTCTGGAAACACCATATATTTT.

This chain uses TRBV3-1 (or the pseudogene TRBV3-2) with TRBJ2-2, with 7 bases fitting TRBD1. In germline, CDR1 is LGHDT, CDR2 YNNKEL (reference sequence). The CDR3 totals 14 residues. The J segment lost 4 bases and the V segment lost 4 bases, leaving 3 bases of the junction unmatched. The CDR3 loop is CASSPGTVTGELFF. The CDR3, as DNA: TGTGCCAGCAGCCCCGGGACAGTCACCGGGGAGCTGTTTTTT.

This chain joins TRBV27 and TRBJ2-4; 8 bases line up with TRBD1. V shed 5 bases, J shed 8 bases, and the junction held 5 bases outside the gene matches. Germline V CDR1 and CDR2: MNHEY, SMNVEV (reference sequence). This CDR3 comprises 13 residues. The CDR3 nucleotides read TGTGCCAGCAGTCGGAACAGGGGGGACATTCAGTACTTC. Its translation: CASSRNRGDIQYF.

The V and J genes are TRBV10-3 and TRBJ2-5; 11 positions match TRBD2. Per the germline V gene, CDR1 is ENHRY and CDR2 is SYGVKD. After removal of 6 bases from V and 5 bases from J, the junction contained 11 bases not matched to a gene. The CDR3 runs 16 residues. CDR3: CAISGGSGRAGETQYF. CDR3 DNA: TGTGCCATCAGCGGCGGTAGCGGGAGGGCCGGGGAGACCCAGTACTTC.

The chain combines TRBV19 with TRBJ1-5; D uncertain. CDR1 and CDR2 (germline): LNHDA, SQIVND (reference sequence). V lost 3 bases and J lost 1, with 10 bases in between. The CDR3 sequence is 15 residues long. CDR3 DNA sequence: TGTGCCAGTAGTATCCAGGCTGGGAGCAATCAGCCCCAGCATTTT. Protein sequence: CASSIQAGSNQPQHF.

The count of this clone is one. The V and J genes are TRBV25-1 and TRBJ2-1; tentatively, D is TRBD2 (5 bases). Trimming removed 4 bases from V and 5 bases from J, with 18 bases in between. CDR3 length: 16 amino acids. Germline assignment: CDR1 MGHDK and CDR2 SYGVNS. The CDR3 DNA is TGTGCCAGCAGTGGCGGGCGTCTAGCTCACGACAATGAGCAGTTCTTC. The encoded protein is CASSGGRLAHDNEQFF.

V and J are TRBV7-9 and TRBJ2-1; 12 bases match TRBD2. This CDR3 has 18 residues. V dropped 1 base and J dropped 5; count of bases not matched to a gene: 9. Looked up from germline, CDR1 is SEHNR and CDR2 is FQNEAQ (reference sequence). CDR3 sequence (DNA): TGTGCCAGCAGCTTAGGGCTAGCGGGAGGGCTTGGAAACAATGAGCAGTTCTTC. It is translated as CASSLGLAGGLGNNEQFF.

This chain uses TRBV7-2 with TRBJ2-7; D gene unclear. Deletions cut 3 bases from V and 2 bases from J, with 11 bases between. The germline CDR1 and CDR2 sequences are SGHTA and FQGNSA. This CDR3 is built from 14 residues. This chain's CDR3 is CASSFLSPTYEQYF. CDR3 nucleotides: TGTGCCAGCAGCTTTCTGAGTCCCACCTACGAGCAGTACTTC.

DNA of the CDR3: TGTGCCTGGGGCCGACAGGGGGCGGGCTATGGCTACACCTTC. This translates into CAWGRQGAGYGYTF. This chain uses TRBV30 with TRBJ1-2, with 10 bases fitting TRBD1. The CDR3 extends over 14 amino acids. V lost 5 bases, J lost 4 bases, and 7 bases stayed unmatched. Germline CDR1 and CDR2: GTSNPN and SVGIG (reference sequence).

The V and J genes are TRBV27 and TRBJ2-5, with 12 bases aligning to TRBD2. CDR1 MNHEY and CDR2 SMNVEV come from the germline V gene (reference sequence). This CDR3 spans 18 amino acids. V gave up 1 base and J gave up 5 bases; unmatched junction bases: 11. The CDR3 nucleotides read TGTGCCAGCAGTTTATTGTCCGTCGGACTAGCGGGATCGGAGACCCAGTACTTC. This codes for CASSLLSVGLAGSETQYF.

The J gene is TRBJ2-1, the V gene TRBV27; the match to TRBD2 covers 7 bases. Germline V gene sequence: CDR1 MNHEY, CDR2 SMNVEV (reference sequence). Germline trimming cut 3 bases from V and 3 bases from J; bases unmatched to any gene: 8. The CDR3 extends over 16 amino acids. The CDR3 spells CASSFSLAEFYNEQFF. Here the CDR3 DNA reads TGTGCCAGCAGTTTTAGTCTAGCGGAGTTCTACAATGAGCAGTTCTTC.

The chain has TRBV4-3 and TRBJ1-1; 7 nucleotides agree with TRBD1. The ends lost 3 bases at V and 7 bases at J; junction bases unmatched: 11. The CDR3 is 15 residues long. Germline V gives CDR1 LGHNA, CDR2 YSLEER. The CDR3 region is CASSQVDGTDLEAFF. CDR3 sequence (DNA): TGCGCCAGCAGCCAGGTAGACGGGACAGACCTTGAAGCTTTCTTT.

The genes are TRBV10-3 and TRBJ1-4; tentative D call: TRBD1 (5 bases). V was pared by 3 bases and J by 11 bases, with 16 bases between. Germline values: CDR1 ENHRY, CDR2 SYGVKD. The CDR3 is 14 residues long. CDR3 nucleotide sequence: TGTGCCATCAGTGACCGGGACTCACAAAATAAACTGTTTTTT. The encoded protein is CAISDRDSQNKLFF.

The CDR3, as DNA: TGTGCCAGCAGCTTAGATCAACAGGGGGCGATGGATGAGCAGTTCTTC. The encoded protein is CASSLDQQGAMDEQFF. The chain links TRBV7-2 to TRBJ2-1; TRBD1 matches 9 bases. CDR3 length: 16 amino acids. Trimming cost V 1 base and J 8 bases; bases outside gene matches: 9. Looked up from germline, CDR1 is SGHTA and CDR2 is FQGNSA.

The chain carries TRBV27 and TRBJ2-7; D gene unclear. Germline CDR1 and CDR2: MNHEY and SMNVEV (reference sequence). This CDR3 spans 14 amino acids. V lost 6 bases to trimming and J lost 3 bases, with 15 bases between them. In nucleotides, the CDR3 is TGTGCCAGCAGCCCCATACGTCCCGGCTACGAGCAGTACTTC. This translates into CASSPIRPGYEQYF.

The chain has TRBV4-2 and TRBJ2-6; D not certain. This CDR3 has 14 residues. Germline V gene data show CDR1 as LGHNA and CDR2 as YNFKEQ. V gave up 2 bases and J gave up 0 bases, with 2 bases separating them. In DNA, the CDR3 is TGTGCCAGCAGCCAACTCTCTGGGGCCAACGTCCTGACTTTC. It is translated as CASSQLSGANVLTF.

The chain carries TRBV7-2 and TRBJ2-5; TRBD2 might be the D (5 bases). CDR3 length equals 16 residues. V lost 5 bases and J lost 0, with 16 bases in between. CDR1 SGHTA and CDR2 FQGNSA come from the germline V gene. The CDR3 spells CASSPGVAPYQETQYF. CDR3 bases: TGTGCCAGCAGCCCCGGGGTAGCACCGTACCAAGAGACCCAGTACTTC.

This clone was seen once. The chain employs TRBV27 and TRBJ1-2; 12 nucleotides match TRBD1. The germline gives CDR1 MNHEY, CDR2 SMNVEV (reference sequence). The CDR3 consists of 15 residues. The V segment lost 5 bases and the J segment 4 bases; nucleotides outside the gene matches: 5. The CDR3 loop is CASSTGTGGSYGYTF. CDR3 DNA: TGTGCCAGCAGTACGGGGACAGGGGGCTCCTATGGCTACACCTTC.